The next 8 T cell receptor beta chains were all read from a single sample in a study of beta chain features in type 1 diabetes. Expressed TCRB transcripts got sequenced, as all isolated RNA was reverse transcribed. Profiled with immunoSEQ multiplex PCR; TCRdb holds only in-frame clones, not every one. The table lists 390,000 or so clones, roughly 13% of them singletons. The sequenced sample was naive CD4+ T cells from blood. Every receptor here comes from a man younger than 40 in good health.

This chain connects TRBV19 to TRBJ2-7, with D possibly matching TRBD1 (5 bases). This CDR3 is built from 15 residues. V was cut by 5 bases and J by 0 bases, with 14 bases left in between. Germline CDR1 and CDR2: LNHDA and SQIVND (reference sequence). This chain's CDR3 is CASSVSNRNSYEQYF. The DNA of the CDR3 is TGTGCCAGTAGTGTTTCCAACAGGAACTCCTACGAGCAGTACTTC.

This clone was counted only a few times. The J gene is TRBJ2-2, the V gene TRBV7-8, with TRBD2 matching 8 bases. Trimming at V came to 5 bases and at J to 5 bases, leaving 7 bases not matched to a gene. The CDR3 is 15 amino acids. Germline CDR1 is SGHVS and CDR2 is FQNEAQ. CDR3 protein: CASSQSVAGTGELFF. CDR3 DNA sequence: TGTGCCAGCAGCCAGTCGGTAGCGGGAACCGGGGAGCTGTTTTTT.

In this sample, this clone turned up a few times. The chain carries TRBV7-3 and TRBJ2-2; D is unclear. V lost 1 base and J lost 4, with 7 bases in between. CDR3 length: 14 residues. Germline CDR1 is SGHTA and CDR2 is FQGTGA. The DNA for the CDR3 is TGTGCCAGCAGCTTAATCCACGGCACCGGGGAGCTGTTTTTT. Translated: CASSLIHGTGELFF.

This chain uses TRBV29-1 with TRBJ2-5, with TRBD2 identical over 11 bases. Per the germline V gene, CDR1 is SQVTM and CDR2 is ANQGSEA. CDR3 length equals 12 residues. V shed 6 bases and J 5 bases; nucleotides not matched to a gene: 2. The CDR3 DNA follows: TGCAGCGTCAGGACTAGCGGGGAGACCCAGTACTTC. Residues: CSVRTSGETQYF.

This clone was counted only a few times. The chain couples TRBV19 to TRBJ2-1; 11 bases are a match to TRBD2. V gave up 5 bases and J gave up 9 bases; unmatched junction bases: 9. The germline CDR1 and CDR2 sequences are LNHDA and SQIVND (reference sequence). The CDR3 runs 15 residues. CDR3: CASSLLAGVLGEQFF. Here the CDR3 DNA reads TGTGCCAGTAGTTTACTAGCGGGAGTCTTAGGTGAGCAGTTCTTC. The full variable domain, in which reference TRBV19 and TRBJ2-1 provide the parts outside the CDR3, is DGGITQSPKYLFRKEGQNVTLSCEQNLNHDAMYWYRQDPGQGLRLIYYSQIVNDFQKGDIAEGYSVSREKKESFPLTVTSAQKNPTAFYLCASSLLAGVLGEQFFGPGTRLTVL.

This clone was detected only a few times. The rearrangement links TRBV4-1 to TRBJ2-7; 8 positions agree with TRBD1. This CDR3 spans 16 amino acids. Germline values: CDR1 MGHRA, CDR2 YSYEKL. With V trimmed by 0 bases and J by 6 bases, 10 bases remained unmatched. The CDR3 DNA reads TGCGCCAGCAGCCAAGAGTTAACCAGGGGGCATGTCGAGCAGTACTTC. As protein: CASSQELTRGHVEQYF.

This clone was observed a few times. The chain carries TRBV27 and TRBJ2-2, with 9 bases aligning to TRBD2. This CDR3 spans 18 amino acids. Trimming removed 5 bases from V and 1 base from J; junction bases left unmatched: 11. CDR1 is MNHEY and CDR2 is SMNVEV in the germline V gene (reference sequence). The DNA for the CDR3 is TGTGCCAGCAGTACCGCCCTCCTAGCGGGAAAGAACACCGGGGAGCTGTTTTTT. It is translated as CASSTALLAGKNTGELFF.

The CDR3 is CASSPQASGAFYEQYV. CDR3 DNA: TGTGCCAGCAGCCCGCAGGCCAGCGGAGCCTTCTACGAGCAGTACGTC. The chain links TRBV7-2 to TRBJ2-7; D is possibly TRBD2 (5 bases). This CDR3 has 16 amino acids. V lost 5 bases to trimming and J lost 3 bases, with 20 bases between them. Germline CDR1 reads SGHTA; CDR2 reads FQGNSA.